Listed below are T cell receptor beta chains from one sample, sequenced in a study of cytomegalovirus exposure and HLA in healthy donors. TCRdb's copy holds only in-frame clones and misses some; the assay was immunoSEQ multiplex PCR. The profile covers roughly 330,000 clones, with about 85% appearing a single time and more than 0.9% taken by the ten largest. Sequenced sample: PBMCs. These receptor sequences come from a woman aged 25 to 45 in good health and CMV-seropositive. CDR3s include the opening cysteine and the closing phenylalanine or tryptophan. A D gene is named only where the DNA matches it firmly. Size is omitted from some rows. Given values are once, few, many or a class for expanded clones.

V	size	D	J	CDR3	DNA
TRBV7-2	few	TRBD2	TRBJ2-7	CASSSLAGWEQYF	TGTGCCAGCAGCTCGCTAGCGGGATGGGAGCAGTACTTC
TRBV6-1	.	.	TRBJ1-5	CASSDWRGAGNQPQHF	TGTGCCAGCAGTGACTGGCGGGGGGCTGGCAATCAGCCCCAGCATTTT
TRBV9	.	TRBD1	TRBJ1-2	CASSVATGAGYTF	TGTGCCAGCAGCGTAGCTACAGGGGCTGGCTACACCTTC
TRBV5-1	.	.	TRBJ1-2	CASSLDQANYGYTF	TGCGCCAGCAGCTTGGATCAGGCCAACTATGGCTACACCTTC
TRBV5-1	once	.	TRBJ1-1	CASSLAVRADTEAFF	TGCGCCAGCAGCTTGGCTGTCAGGGCGGACACTGAAGCTTTCTTT
TRBV7-2	.	.	TRBJ1-5	CASSLGTNQPQHF	TGTGCCAGCAGCTTAGGGACAAATCAGCCCCAGCATTTT
TRBV7-2	.	.	TRBJ2-7	CASSHRNVPTYEQYF	TGTGCCAGCAGCCACCGTAACGTACCCACCTACGAGCAGTACTTC
TRBV28	few	TRBD1	TRBJ1-3	CASSSPTGALSGNTIYF	TGTGCCAGCAGTTCCCCGACAGGGGCACTCTCTGGAAACACCATATATTTT
TRBV6-1	.	TRBD1	TRBJ1-3	CASSDGTGFGNTIYF	TGTGCCAGCAGTGACGGGACAGGGTTCGGAAACACCATATATTTT
TRBV2	.	TRBD2	TRBJ2-5	CASRRGSGTTRYQETQYF	TGTGCCAGCAGACGAGGTTCCGGGACTACACGGTACCAAGAGACCCAGTACTTC
TRBV10-2	once	.	TRBJ2-1	CASVLQGGEQFF	TGCGCCAGCGTCCTACAGGGAGGTGAGCAGTTCTTC